The source of this T cell receptor (beta chain) is a study of breast tumors, draining lymph nodes, adjacent tissues. CDR3 size: 14 residues. V was clipped by 1 base and J by 6 bases, with 14 bases between them. The germline CDR1 and CDR2 sequences are SGHDT and YYEEEE. TCRdb re-analysed the multiplex PCR reads in MiXCR, keeping a single row per CDR3 protein. The data contain around 290,000 distinct CDR3 sequences, over 30% of them seen just once; the ten biggest clones take up 1.1%. The lymph nodes were axillary draining lymph nodes from breast cancer patients. General study results and limits: Tumors had less TCR diversity than lymph nodes, more than nontumor tissue. Compared with basal-like, luminal-like tumors shared significantly more repertoire with nontumor tissue. The data were judged consistent with most tumor T cells coming from lymph node and expanding in tumor. That most tumor T cells come from lymph nodes remained unproven.

This clonotype was counted ten times or more. Its antigen is unidentified. The chain recombines TRBV5-6 with TRBJ2-7; perhaps TRBD2 as D (9 bases). Material for sequencing was axillary lymph node tissue. The source of this sequence is a female donor with breast cancer. Some clones in this sample may be carry-over from other donors' samples. The CDR3 region is CASSLPSGTGEQYF. In DNA, the CDR3 is TGTGCCAGCAGCTTGCCTAGCGGGACAGGCGAGCAGTACTTC. The variable domain in full, with the rest retrieved from reference TRBV5-6 and TRBJ2-7, is DAGVTQSPTHLIKTRGQQVTLRCSPKSGHDTVSWYQQALGQGPQFIFQYYEEEERQRGNFPDRFSGHQFPNYSSELNVNALLLGDSALYLCASSLPSGTGEQYFGPGTRLTVT.